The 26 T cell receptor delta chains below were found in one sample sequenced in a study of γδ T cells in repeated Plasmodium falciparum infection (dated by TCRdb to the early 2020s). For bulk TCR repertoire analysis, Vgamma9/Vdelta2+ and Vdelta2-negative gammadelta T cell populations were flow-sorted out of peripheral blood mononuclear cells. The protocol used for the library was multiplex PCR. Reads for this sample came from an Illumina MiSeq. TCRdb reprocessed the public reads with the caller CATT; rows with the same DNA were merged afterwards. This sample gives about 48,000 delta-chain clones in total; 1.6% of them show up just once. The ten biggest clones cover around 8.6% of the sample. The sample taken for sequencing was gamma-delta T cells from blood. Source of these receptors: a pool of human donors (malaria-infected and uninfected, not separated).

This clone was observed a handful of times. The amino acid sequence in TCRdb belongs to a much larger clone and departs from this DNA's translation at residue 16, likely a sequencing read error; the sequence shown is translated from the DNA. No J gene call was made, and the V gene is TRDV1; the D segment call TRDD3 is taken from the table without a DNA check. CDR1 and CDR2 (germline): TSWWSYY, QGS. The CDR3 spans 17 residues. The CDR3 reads CALGEPPHDWGKEKLTF. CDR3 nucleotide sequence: TGTGCTCTTGGGGAACCCCCTCATGACTGGGGGAAGGAAAAACTCACCTTT.

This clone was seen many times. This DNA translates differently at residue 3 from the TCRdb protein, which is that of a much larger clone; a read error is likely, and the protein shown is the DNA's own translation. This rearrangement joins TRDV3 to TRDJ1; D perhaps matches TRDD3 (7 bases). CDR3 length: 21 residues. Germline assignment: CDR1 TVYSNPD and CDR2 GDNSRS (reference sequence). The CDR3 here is CALRAPSPLGAIWAYTDKLIF. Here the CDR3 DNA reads TGTGCCCTTAGAGCGCCTTCCCCCCTGGGGGCCATATGGGCGTACACCGATAAACTCATCTTT.

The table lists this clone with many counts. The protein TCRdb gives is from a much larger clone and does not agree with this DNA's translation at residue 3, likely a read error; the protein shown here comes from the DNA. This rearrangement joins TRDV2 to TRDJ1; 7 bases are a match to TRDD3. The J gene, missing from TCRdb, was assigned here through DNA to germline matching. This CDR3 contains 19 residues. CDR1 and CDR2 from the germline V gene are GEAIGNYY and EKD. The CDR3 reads CARDTGQLGERMYTDKLIF. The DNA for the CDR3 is TGTGCCCGTGACACCGGCCAATTGGGGGAGCGGATGTACACCGATAAACTCATCTTT.

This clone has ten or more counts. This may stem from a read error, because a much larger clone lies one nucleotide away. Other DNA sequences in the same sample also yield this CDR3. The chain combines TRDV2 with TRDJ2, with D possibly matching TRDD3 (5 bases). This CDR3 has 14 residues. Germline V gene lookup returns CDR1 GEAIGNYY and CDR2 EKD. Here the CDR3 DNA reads TGTGCCTGCGACACCATTACTGGGACAGCACAACTCTTCTTT. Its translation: CACDTITGTAQLFF.

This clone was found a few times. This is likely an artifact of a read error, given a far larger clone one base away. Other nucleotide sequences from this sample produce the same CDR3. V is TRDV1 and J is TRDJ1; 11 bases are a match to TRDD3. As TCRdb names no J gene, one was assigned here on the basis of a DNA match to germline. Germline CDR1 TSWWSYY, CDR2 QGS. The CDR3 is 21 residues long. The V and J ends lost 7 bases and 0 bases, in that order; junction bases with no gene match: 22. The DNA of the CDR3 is TGTGCTCTTGAACGAGTCTGGGGGATACAGGCCCGGGGGGCTTACACCGATAAACTCATCTTT. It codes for CALERVWGIQARGAYTDKLIF.

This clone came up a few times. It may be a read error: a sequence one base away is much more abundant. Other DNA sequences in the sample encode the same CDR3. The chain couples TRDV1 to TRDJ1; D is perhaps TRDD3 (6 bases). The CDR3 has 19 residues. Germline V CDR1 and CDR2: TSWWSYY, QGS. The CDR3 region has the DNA TGTGCCCTTGGGGGGCATCCCATACCCCTCGGGAATAGACCCGATAAACTCATCTTT. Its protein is CALGGHPIPLGNRPDKLIF.

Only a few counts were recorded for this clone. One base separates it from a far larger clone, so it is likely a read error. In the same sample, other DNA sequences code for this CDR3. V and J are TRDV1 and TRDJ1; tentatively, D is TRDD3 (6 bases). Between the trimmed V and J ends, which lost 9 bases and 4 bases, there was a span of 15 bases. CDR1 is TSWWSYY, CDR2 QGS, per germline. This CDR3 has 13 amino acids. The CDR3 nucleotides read TGTGCTCTGAAGCCGGGGATCGGCGATAAACTCATCTTT. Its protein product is CALKPGIGDKLIF.

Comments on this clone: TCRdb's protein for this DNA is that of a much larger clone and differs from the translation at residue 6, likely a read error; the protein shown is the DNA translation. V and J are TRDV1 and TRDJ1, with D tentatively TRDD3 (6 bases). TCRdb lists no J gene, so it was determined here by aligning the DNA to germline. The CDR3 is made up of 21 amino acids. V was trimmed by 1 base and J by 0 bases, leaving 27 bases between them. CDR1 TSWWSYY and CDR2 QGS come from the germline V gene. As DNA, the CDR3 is TGTGCTCTTGGGGAACCTTTTCCCAACCGGTGGCTGGGGAGATACACCGATAAACTCATCTTT. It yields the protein CALGEPFPNRWLGRYTDKLIF.

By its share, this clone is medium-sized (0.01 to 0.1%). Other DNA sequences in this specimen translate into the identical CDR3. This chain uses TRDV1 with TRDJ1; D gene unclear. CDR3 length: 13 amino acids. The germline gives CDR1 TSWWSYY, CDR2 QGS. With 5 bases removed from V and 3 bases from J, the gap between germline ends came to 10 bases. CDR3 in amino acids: CALGSPFSDKLIF. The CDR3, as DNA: TGTGCTCTTGGGTCCCCGTTCTCCGATAAACTCATCTTT.

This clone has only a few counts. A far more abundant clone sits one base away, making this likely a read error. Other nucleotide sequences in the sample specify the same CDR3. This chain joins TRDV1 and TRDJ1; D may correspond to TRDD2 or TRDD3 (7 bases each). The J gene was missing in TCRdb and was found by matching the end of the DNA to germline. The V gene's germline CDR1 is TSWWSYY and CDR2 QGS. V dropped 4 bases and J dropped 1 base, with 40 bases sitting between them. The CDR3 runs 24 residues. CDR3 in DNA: TGTGCTCTTGGGGTTTGTTCCTACGCTACGAGAAACTGGGGTATAACAGGATTCACCGATAAACTCATCTTT. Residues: CALGVCSYATRNWGITGFTDKLIF.

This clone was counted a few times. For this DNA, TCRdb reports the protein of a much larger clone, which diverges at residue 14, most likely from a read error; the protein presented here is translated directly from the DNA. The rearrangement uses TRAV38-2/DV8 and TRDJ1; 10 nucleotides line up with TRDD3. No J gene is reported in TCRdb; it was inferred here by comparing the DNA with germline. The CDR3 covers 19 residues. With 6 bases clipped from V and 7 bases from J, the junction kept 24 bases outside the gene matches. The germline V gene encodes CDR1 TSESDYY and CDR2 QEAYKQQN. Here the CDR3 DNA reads TGTGCTTATATCCCGGGGGTCGATACTGGGGGATGCGGCGTGGGTAAACTCATCTTT. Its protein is CAYIPGVDTGGCGVGKLIF.

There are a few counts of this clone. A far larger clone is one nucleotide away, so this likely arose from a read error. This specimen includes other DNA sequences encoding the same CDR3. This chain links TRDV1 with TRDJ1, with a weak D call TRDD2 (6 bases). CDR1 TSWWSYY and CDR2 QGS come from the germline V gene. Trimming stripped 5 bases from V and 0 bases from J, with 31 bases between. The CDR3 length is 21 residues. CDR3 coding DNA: TGTGCTCTTGGGAAAGGCTCCTACGGCAGAGTACGATTAGGGTACACCGATAAACTCATCTTT. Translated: CALGKGSYGRVRLGYTDKLIF.

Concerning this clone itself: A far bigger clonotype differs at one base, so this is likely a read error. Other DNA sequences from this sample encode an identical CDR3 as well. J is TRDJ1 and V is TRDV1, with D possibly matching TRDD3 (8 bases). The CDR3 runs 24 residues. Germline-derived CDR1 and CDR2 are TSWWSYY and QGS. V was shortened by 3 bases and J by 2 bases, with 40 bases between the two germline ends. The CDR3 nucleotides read TGTGCTCTTGGGGATCGCAAGGCCTTCCTTTCCTCGTACTGGGGGTCGCGAGGAACCGATAAACTCATCTTT. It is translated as CALGDRKAFLSSYWGSRGTDKLIF.

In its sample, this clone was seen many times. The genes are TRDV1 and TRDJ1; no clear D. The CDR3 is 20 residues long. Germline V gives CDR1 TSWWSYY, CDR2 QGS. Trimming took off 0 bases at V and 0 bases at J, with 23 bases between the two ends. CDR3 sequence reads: CALGELESPLGLMYTDKLIF. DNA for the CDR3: TGTGCTCTTGGGGAACTAGAGTCCCCCTTGGGACTGATGTACACCGATAAACTCATCTTT.

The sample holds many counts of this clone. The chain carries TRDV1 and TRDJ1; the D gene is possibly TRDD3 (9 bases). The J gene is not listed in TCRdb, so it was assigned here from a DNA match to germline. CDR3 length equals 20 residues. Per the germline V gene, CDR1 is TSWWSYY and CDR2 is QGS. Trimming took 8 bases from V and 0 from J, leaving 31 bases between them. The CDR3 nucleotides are TGTGCTCTTTGGTGCCCGAGACTTCCTACTGGGGGAACGTACACCGATAAACTCATCTTT. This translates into CALWCPRLPTGGTYTDKLIF.

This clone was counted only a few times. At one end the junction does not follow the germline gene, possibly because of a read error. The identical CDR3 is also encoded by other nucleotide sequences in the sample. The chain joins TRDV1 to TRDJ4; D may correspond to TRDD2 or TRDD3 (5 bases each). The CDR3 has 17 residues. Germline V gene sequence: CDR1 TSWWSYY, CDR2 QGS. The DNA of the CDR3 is TGTGCCCTTGGGGAACTATCCCCTACCTGGGACACGGGACCCCTGATCTTT. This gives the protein CALGELSPTWDTGPLIF.

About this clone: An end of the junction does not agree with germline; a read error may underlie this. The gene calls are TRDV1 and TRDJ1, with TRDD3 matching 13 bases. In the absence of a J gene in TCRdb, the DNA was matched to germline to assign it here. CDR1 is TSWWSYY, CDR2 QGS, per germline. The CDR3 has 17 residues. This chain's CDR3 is CALGEGILGDTRDILIF. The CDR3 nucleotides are TGTGCTCTTGGGGAAGGAATACTGGGGGATACGCGCGATATACTCATCTTT.

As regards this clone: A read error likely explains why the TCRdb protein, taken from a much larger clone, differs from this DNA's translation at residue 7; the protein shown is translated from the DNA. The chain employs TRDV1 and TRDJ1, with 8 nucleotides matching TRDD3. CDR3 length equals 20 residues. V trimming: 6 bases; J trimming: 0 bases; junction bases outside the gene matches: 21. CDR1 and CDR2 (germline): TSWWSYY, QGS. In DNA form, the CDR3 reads TGTGCTCTTGGCCTTGAAGCCGGGTACTGGGGGTTAACCTACACCGATAAACTCATCTTT. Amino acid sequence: CALGLEAGYWGLTYTDKLIF.

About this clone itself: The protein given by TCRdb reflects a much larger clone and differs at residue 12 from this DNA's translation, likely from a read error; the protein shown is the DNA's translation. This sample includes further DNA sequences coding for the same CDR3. The chain's CDR3 is CALGALPPPWGLAAQLFF. The CDR3 coding sequence is TGTGCTCTTGGGGCTCTTCCTCCTCCCTGGGGGCTAGCAGCACAACTCTTCTTT. The J gene is TRDJ2, the V gene TRDV1, with D maybe TRDD3 (7 bases). Here the J gene came from matching the DNA to germline, since TCRdb omits it. Trimming shortened V by 4 bases and J by 6 bases, and 24 bases separated the two germline ends. This CDR3 is 18 amino acids long. Germline V gives CDR1 TSWWSYY, CDR2 QGS.

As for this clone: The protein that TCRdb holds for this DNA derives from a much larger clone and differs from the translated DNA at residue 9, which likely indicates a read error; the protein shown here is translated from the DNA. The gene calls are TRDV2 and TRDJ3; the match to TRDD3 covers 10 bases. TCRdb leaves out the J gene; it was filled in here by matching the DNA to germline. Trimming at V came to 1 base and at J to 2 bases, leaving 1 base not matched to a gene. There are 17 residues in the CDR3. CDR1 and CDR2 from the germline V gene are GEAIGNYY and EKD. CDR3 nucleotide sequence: TGTGCCTGTGACACTGGGGGATACCCCTGGGACACCCGACAGATGTTTTTC. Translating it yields CACDTGGYPWDTRQMFF.

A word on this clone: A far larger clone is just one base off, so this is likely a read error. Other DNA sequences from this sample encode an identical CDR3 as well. This CDR3 reads CALGELKWGMSDTDKLIF. CDR3 in DNA: TGTGCTCTTGGGGAACTAAAATGGGGGATGTCCGACACAGATAAACTCATCTTT. The chain couples TRDV1 to TRDJ1, with 8 bases identical to TRDD3. The CDR3 length is 18 residues. CDR1 TSWWSYY and CDR2 QGS come from the germline V gene.

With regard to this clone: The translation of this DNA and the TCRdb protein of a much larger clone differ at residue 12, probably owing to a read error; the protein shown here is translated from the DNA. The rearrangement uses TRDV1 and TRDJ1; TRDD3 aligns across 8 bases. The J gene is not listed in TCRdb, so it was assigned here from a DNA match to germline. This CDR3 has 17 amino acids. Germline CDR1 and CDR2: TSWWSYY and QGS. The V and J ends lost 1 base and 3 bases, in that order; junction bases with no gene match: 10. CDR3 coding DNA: TGTGCTCTTGGGGAACGGCCTCCGGGGGATATAGCCGATAAACTCATCTTT. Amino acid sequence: CALGERPPGDIADKLIF.

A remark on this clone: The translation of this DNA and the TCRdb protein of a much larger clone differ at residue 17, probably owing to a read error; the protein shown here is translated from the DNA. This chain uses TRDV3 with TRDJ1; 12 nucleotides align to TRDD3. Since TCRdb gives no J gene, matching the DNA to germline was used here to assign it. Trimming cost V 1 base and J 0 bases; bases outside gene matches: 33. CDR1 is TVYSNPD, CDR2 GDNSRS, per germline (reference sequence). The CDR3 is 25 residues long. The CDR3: CAFIPKGRLTTSYWGIPSHTDKLIF. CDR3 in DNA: TGTGCCTTTATCCCAAAGGGGCGTCTTACTACCTCGTACTGGGGGATACCCTCTCACACCGATAAACTCATCTTT.

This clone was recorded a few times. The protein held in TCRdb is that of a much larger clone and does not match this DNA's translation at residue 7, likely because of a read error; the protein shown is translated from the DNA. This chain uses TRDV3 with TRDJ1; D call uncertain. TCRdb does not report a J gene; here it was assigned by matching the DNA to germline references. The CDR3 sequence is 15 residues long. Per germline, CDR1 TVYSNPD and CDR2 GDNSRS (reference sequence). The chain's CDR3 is CAAGAYSGYTDKLIF. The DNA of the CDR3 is TGTGCGGCTGGAGCGTACTCAGGGTACACCGATAAACTCATCTTT.

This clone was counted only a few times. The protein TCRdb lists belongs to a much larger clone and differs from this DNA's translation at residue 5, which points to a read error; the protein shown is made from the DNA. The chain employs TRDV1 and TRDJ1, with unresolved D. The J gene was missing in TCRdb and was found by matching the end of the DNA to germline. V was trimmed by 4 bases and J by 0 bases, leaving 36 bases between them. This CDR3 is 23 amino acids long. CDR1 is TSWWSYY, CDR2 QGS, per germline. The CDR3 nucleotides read TGTGCTCTTGGGGGACTAGTTTTCCGAAGACGAGACCCCGTTCCATCACACACCGATAAACTCATCTTT. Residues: CALGGLVFRRRDPVPSHTDKLIF.

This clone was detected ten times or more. CDR3 in DNA: TGTGCCTGTGACTATGTACTGGGTAGTACCGATAAACTCATCTTT. This translates into CACDYVLGSTDKLIF. The V call is TRDV2, the J call TRDJ1; tentatively, D is TRDD3 (6 bases). The V gene's germline CDR1 is GEAIGNYY and CDR2 EKD. This CDR3 contains 15 residues. Trimming took 3 bases from V and 2 from J, leaving 15 bases between them.